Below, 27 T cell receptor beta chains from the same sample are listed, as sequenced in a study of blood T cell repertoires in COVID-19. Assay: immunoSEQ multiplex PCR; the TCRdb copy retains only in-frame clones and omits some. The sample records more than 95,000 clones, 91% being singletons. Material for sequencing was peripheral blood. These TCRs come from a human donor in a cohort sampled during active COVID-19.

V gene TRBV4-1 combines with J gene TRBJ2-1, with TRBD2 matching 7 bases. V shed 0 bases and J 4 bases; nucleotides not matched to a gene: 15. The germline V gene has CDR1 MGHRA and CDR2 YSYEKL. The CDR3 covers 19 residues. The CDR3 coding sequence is TGCGCCAGCAGCCAAGATAGTTCTCTAGCGGCATCACAATACAATGAGCAGTTCTTC. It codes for CASSQDSSLAASQYNEQFF.

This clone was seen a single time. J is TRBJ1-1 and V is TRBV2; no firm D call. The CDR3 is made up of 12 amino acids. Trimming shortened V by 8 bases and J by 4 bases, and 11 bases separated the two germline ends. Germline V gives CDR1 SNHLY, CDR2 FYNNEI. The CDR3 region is CASSSRSTEAFF. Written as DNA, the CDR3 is TGTGCCAGCTCGAGCAGGTCCACTGAAGCTTTCTTT.

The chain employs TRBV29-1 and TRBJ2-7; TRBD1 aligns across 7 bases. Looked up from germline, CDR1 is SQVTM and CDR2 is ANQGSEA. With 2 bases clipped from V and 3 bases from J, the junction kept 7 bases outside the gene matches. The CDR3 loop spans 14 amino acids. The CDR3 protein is CSVEMRRGNYEQYF. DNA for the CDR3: TGCAGCGTTGAAATGCGCAGGGGGAACTACGAGCAGTACTTC.

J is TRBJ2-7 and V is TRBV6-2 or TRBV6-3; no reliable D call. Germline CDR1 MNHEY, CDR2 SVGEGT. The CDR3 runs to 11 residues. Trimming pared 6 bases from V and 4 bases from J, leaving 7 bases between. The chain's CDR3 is CASSDWYEQYF. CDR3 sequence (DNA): TGTGCCAGCAGCGACTGGTACGAGCAGTACTTC.

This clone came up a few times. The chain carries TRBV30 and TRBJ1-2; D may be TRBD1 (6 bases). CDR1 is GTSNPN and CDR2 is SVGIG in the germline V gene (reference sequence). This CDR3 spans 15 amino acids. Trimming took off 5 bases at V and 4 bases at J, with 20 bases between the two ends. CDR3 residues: CAWGRQGLLGYGYTF. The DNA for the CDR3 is TGTGCCTGGGGGCGGCAGGGGCTCCTAGGCTATGGCTACACCTTC. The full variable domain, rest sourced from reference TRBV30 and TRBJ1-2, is SQTIHQWPATLVQPVGSPLSLECTVEGTSNPNLYWYRQAAGRGLQLLFYSVGIGQISSEVPQNLSASRPQDRQFILSSKKLLLSDSGFYLCAWGRQGLLGYGYTFGSGTRLTVV.

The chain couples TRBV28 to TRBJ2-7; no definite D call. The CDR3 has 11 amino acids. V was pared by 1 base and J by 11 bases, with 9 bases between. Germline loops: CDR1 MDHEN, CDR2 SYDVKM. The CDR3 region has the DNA TGTGCCAGCAGTTTATCTCGATCTAAGTACTTC. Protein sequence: CASSLSRSKYF.

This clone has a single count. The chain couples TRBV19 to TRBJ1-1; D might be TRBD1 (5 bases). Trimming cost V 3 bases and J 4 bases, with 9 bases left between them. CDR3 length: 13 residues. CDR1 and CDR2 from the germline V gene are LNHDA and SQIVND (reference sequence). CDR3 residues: CASSMAGFTEAFF. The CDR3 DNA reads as TGTGCCAGTAGTATGGCAGGGTTCACTGAAGCTTTCTTT.

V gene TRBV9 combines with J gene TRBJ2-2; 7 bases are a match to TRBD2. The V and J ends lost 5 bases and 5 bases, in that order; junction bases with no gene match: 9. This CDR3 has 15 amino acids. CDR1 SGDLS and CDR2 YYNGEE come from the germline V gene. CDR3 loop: CASRAGTGRTGELFF. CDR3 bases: TGTGCCAGCAGGGCCGGGACCGGGAGGACCGGGGAGCTGTTTTTT.

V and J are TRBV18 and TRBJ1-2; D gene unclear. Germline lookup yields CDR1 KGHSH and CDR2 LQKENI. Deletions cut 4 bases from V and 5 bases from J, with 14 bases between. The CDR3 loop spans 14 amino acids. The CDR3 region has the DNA TGTGCCAGCTCACGCGGTAAAGATCTTTATGGCTACACCTTC. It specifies CASSRGKDLYGYTF.

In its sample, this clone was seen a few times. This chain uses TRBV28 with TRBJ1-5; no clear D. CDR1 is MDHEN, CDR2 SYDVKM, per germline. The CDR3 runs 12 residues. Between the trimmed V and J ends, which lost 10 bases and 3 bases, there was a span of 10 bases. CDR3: CATYGVNQPQHF. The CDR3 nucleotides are TGTGCCACCTATGGAGTCAATCAGCCCCAGCATTTT. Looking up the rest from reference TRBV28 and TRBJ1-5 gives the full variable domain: DVKVTQSSRYLVKRTGEKVFLECVQDMDHENMFWYRQDPGLGLRLIYFSYDVKMKEKGDIPEGYSVSREKKERFSLILESASTNQTSMYLCATYGVNQPQHFGDGTRLSIL.

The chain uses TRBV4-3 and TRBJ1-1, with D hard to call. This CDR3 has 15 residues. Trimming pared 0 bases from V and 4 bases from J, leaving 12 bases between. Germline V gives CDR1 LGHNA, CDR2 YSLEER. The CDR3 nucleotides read TGCGCCAGCAGCCAAGATTTATACAGAGCCACTGAAGCTTTCTTT. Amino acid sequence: CASSQDLYRATEAFF.

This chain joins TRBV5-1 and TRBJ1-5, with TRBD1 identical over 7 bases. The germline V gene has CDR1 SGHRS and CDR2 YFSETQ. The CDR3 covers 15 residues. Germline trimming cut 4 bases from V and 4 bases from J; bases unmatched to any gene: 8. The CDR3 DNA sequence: TGCGCCAGCAGCCGCTTTGGGACAGAGAATCAGCCCCAGCATTTT. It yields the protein CASSRFGTENQPQHF.

Here the CDR3 DNA reads TGTGCCAGCAGCTTGGAGGAGGGTCCCTTCGGCACAGATACGCAGTATTTT. It translates to CASSLEEGPFGTDTQYF. The rearrangement joins TRBV5-6 to TRBJ2-3; weak D call: TRBD2 (6 bases). V lost 0 bases to trimming and J lost 1 base, with 15 bases between them. This CDR3 is built from 17 residues. Per the germline V gene, CDR1 is SGHDT and CDR2 is YYEEEE.

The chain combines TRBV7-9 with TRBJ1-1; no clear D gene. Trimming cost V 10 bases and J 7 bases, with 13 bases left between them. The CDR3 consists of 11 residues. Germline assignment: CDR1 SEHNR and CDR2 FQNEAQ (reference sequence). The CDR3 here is CAIGTGIEAFF. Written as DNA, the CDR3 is TGTGCCATTGGTACGGGAATTGAAGCTTTCTTT.

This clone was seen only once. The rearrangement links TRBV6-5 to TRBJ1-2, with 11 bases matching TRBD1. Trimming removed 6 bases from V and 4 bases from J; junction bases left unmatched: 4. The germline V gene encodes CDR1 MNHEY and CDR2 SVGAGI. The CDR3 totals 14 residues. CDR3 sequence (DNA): TGTGCCAGCAGCTCCGGGACAGGGGGCTATGGCTACACCTTC. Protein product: CASSSGTGGYGYTF.

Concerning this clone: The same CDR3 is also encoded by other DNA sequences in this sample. The CDR3 loop reads CASSLLGGADTQYF. In DNA form, the CDR3 reads TGTGCCAGCAGCTTACTCGGGGGGGCAGATACGCAGTATTTT. The chain combines TRBV7-3 with TRBJ2-3; 8 nucleotides align to TRBD2. V was clipped by 2 bases and J by 4 bases; unmatched bases: 2. Germline V gene lookup returns CDR1 SGHTA and CDR2 FQGTGA. There are 14 residues in the CDR3.

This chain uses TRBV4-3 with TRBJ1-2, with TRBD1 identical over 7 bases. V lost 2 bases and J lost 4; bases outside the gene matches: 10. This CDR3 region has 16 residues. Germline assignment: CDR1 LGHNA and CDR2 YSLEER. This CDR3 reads CASSQFITGASYGYTF. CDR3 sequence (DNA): TGCGCCAGCAGCCAATTTATAACAGGGGCTTCCTATGGCTACACCTTC.

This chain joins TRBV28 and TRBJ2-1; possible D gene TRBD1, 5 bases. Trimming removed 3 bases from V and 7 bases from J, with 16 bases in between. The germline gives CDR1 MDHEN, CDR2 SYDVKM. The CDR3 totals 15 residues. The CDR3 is CASSFHAQGWNEQFF. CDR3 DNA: TGTGCCAGCAGTTTTCACGCCCAGGGTTGGAATGAGCAGTTCTTC.

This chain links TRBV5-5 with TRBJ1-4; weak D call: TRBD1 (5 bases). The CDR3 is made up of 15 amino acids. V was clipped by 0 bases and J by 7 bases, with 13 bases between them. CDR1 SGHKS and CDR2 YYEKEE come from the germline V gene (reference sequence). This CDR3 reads CASSLGGWDSEKLFF. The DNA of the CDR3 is TGTGCCAGCAGCTTGGGGGGCTGGGACTCTGAAAAACTGTTTTTT. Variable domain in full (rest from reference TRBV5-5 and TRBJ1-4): DAGVTQSPTHLIKTRGQQVTLRCSPISGHKSVSWYQQVLGQGPQFIFQYYEKEERGRGNFPDRFSARQFPNYSSELNVNALLLGDSALYLCASSLGGWDSEKLFFGSGTQLSVL.

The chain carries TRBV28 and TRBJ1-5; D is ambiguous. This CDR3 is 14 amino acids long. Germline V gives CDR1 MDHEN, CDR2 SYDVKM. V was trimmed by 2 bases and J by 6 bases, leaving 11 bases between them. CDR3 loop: CASSLGVGSQPQHF. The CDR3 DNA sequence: TGTGCCAGCAGTTTAGGGGTAGGGAGTCAGCCCCAGCATTTT.

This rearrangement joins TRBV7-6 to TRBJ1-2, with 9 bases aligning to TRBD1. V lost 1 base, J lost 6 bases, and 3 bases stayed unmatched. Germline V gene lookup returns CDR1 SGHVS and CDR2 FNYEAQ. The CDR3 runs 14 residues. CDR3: CASSLEGQGHGYTF. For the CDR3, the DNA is TGTGCCAGCAGCTTAGAGGGACAGGGACATGGCTACACCTTC.

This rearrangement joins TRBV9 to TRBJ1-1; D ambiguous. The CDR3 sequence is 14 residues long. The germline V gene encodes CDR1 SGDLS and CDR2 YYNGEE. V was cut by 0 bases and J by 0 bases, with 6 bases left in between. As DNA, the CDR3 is TGTGCCAGCAGCGTAGCCGGAGTGAACACTGAAGCTTTCTTT. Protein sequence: CASSVAGVNTEAFF.

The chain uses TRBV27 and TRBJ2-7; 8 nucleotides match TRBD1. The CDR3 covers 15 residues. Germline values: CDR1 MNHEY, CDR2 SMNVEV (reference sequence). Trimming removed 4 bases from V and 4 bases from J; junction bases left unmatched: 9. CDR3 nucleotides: TGTGCCAGCAGTTCCCCCGGGACAGGTGTATACGAGCAGTACTTC. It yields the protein CASSSPGTGVYEQYF.

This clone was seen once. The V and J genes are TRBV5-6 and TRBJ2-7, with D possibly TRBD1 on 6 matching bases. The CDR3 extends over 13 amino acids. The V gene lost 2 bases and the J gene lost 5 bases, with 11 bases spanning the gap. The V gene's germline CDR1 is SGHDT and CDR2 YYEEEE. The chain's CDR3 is CASSLGTPNEQYF. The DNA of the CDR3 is TGTGCCAGCAGCTTAGGGACACCAAACGAGCAGTACTTC. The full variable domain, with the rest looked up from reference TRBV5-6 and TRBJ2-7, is DAGVTQSPTHLIKTRGQQVTLRCSPKSGHDTVSWYQQALGQGPQFIFQYYEEEERQRGNFPDRFSGHQFPNYSSELNVNALLLGDSALYLCASSLGTPNEQYFGPGTRLTVT.

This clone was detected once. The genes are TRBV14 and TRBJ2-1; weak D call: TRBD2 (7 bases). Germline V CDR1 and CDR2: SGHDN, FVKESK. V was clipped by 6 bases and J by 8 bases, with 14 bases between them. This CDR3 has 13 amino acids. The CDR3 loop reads CASRLGGQDEQFF. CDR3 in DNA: TGTGCCAGCAGGCTCGGGGGGCAAGATGAGCAGTTCTTC.

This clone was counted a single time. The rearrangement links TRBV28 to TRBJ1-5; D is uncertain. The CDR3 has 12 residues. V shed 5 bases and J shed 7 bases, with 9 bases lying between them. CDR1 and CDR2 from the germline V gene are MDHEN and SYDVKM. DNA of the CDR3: TGTGCCAGCAGTCAGGATTTGCAGCCCCAGCATTTT. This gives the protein CASSQDLQPQHF.

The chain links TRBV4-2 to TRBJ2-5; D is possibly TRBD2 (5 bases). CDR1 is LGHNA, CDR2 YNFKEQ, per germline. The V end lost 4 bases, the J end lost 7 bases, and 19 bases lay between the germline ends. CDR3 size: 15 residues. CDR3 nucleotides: TGTGCCAGCAGCCGGCAAATCCAGGACGGAGGGACCCAGTACTTC. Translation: CASSRQIQDGGTQYF.